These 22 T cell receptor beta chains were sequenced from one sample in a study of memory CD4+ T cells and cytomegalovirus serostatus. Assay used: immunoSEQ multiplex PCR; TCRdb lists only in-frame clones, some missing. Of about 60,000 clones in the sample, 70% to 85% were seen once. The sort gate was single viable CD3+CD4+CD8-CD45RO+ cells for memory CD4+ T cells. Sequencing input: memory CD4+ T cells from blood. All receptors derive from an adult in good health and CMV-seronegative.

The DNA for the CDR3 is TGTGCCATCAGTGCCCCTAGCGGGGGGGCTAGCACAGATACGCAGTATTTT. It translates to CAISAPSGGASTDTQYF. The rearrangement uses TRBV10-3 and TRBJ2-3, with 12 positions matching TRBD2. The CDR3 runs to 17 residues. The V segment lost 4 bases and the J segment 0 bases; nucleotides outside the gene matches: 5. The V gene's germline CDR1 is ENHRY and CDR2 SYGVKD.

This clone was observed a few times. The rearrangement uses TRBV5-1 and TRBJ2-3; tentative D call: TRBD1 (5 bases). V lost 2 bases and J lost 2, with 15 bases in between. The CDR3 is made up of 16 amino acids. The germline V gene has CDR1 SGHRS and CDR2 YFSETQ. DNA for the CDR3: TGCGCCAGCAGCTTTCAAAACAGGCCCTCCACAGATACGCAGTATTTT. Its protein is CASSFQNRPSTDTQYF.

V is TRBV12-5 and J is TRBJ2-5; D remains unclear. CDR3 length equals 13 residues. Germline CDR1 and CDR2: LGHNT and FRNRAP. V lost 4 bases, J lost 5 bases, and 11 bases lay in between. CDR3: CASGSVARETQYF. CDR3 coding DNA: TGTGCTAGTGGTTCGGTCGCCAGGGAGACCCAGTACTTC.

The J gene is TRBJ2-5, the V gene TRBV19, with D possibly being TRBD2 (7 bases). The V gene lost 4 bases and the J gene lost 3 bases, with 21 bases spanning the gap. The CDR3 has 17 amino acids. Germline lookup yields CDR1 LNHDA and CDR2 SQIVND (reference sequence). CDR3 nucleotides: TGTGCCAGTAGTACCTGGGAGGGGGGAAGAAGCAAAGAGACCCAGTACTTC. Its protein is CASSTWEGGRSKETQYF.

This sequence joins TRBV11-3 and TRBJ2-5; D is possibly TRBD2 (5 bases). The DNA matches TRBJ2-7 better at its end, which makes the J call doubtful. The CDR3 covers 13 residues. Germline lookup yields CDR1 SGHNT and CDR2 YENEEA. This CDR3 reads CASSLGSGVEQYF. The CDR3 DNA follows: TGTGCCAGCAGCTTAGGATCCGGGGTCGAGCAGTACTTC.

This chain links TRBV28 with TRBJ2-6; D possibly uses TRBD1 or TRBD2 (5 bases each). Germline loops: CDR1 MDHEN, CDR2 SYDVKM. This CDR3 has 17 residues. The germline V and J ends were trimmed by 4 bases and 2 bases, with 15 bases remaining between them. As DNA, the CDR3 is TGTGCCAGCAGTTCGATTGGGGGAATGGCTGGGGCCAACGTCCTGACTTTC. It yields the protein CASSSIGGMAGANVLTF.

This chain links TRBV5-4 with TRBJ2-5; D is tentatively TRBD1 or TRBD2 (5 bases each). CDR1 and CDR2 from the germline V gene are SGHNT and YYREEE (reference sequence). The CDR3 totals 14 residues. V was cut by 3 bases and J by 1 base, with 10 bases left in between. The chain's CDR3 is CASSWVGTQETQYF. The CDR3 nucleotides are TGTGCCAGCAGCTGGGTGGGGACCCAAGAGACCCAGTACTTC.

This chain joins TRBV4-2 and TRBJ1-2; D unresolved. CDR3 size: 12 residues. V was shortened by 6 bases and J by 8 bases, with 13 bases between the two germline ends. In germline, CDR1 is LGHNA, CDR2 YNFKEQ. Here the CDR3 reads CASRKGDGGYTF. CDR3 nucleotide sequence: TGTGCCAGCAGGAAGGGAGACGGCGGCTACACCTTC.

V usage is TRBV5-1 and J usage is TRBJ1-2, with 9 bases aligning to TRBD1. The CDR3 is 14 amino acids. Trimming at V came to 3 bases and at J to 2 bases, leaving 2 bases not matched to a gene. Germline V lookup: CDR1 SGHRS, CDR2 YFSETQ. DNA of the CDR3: TGCGCCAGCAGCTGGGGACAGGGAAACTATGGCTACACCTTC. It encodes CASSWGQGNYGYTF.

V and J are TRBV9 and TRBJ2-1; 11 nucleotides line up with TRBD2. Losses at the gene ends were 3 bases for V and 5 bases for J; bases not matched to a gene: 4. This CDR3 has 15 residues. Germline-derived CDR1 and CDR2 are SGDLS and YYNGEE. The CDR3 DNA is TGTGCCAGCAGCGCCCTAGCGGGGGGTAACAATGAGCAGTTCTTC. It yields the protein CASSALAGGNNEQFF.

The CDR3 loop reads CASSLTSRGELFF. In nucleotides, the CDR3 is TGTGCCAGCAGCCTTACAAGTCGTGGGGAGCTGTTTTTT. The chain couples TRBV7-3 to TRBJ2-2; D is unclear. V was cut by 5 bases and J by 8 bases, with 12 bases left in between. Germline lookup yields CDR1 SGHTA and CDR2 FQGTGA. The CDR3 totals 13 residues.

In DNA form, the CDR3 reads TGTGCCTGGAGTCTCCAGACAGGGGGCTACACCTTC. Residues: CAWSLQTGGYTF. The gene calls are TRBV30 and TRBJ1-2; 7 bases line up with TRBD1. CDR3 length equals 12 residues. Germline CDR1 reads GTSNPN; CDR2 reads SVGIG (reference sequence). J was trimmed by 8 bases and V by 2 bases; bases with no gene match: 5.

CDR3 region: CAWSTGNYEQYF. The CDR3 DNA reads TGTGCCTGGAGTACAGGGAACTACGAGCAGTACTTC. The chain carries TRBV30 and TRBJ2-7, with TRBD1 as a possible D gene (6 bases). V dropped 2 bases and J dropped 3 bases, with 8 bases sitting between them. This CDR3 is built from 12 residues. Germline V gene data show CDR1 as GTSNPN and CDR2 as SVGIG (reference sequence).

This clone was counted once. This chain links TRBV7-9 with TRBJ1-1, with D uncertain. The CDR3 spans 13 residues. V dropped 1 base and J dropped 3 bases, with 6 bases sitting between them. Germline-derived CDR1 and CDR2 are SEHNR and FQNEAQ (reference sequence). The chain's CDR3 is CASSLEQHTEAFF. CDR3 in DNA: TGTGCCAGCAGCTTAGAACAGCACACTGAAGCTTTCTTT. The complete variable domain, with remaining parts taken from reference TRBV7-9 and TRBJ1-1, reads DTGVSQNPRHKITKRGQNVTFRCDPISEHNRLYWYRQTLGQGPEFLTYFQNEAQLEKSRLLSDRFSAERPKGSFSTLEIQRTEQGDSAMYLCASSLEQHTEAFFGQGTRLTVV.

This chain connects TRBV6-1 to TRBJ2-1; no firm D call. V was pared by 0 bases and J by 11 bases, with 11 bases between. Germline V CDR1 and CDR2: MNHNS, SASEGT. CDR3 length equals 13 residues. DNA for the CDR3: TGTGCCAGCAGTGAAGCGGGGATAGGGAAGCAGTTCTTC. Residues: CASSEAGIGKQFF.

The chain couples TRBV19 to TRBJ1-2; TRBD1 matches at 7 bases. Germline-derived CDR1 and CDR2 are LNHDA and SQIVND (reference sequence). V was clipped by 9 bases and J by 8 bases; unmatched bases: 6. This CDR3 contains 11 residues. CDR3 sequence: CASRQGSGYTF. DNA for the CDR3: TGTGCCAGCCGACAGGGCTCAGGCTACACCTTC.

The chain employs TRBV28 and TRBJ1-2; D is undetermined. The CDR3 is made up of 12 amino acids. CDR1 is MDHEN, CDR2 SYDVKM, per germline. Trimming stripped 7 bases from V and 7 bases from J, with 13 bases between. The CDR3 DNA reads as TGTGCCAGCATAGGTACAAGGAGTGGCTACACCTTC. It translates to CASIGTRSGYTF.

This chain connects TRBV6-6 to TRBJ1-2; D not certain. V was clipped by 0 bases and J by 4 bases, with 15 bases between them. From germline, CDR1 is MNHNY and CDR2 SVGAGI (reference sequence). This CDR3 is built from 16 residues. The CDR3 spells CASSYSSPRLFYGYTF. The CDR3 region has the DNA TGTGCCAGCAGTTACTCCTCCCCGAGACTCTTCTATGGCTACACCTTC.

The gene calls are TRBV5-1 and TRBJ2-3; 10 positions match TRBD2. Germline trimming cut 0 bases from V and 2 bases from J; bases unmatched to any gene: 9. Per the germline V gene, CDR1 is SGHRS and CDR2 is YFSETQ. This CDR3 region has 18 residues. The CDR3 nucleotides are TGCGCCAGCAGCTTGGATCTAGCGGGGGCCGGATTCACAGATACGCAGTATTTT. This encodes CASSLDLAGAGFTDTQYF.

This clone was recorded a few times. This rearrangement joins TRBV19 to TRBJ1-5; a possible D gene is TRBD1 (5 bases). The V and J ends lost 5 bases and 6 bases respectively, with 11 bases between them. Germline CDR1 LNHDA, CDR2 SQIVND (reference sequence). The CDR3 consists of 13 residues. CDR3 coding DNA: TGTGCCAGTAGTTGGGGGGAGATTCAGCCCCAGCATTTT. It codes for CASSWGEIQPQHF.

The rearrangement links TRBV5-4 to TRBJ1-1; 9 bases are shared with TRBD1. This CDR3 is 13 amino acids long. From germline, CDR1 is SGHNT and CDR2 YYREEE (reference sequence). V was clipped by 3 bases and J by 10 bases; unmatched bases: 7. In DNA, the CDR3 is TGTGCCAGCAGCTCTGGACAGGGGCGGACAGCTTTCTTT. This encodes CASSSGQGRTAFF.

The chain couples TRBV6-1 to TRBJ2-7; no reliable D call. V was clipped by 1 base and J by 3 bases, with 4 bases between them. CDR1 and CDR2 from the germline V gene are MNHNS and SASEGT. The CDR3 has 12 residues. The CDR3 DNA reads TGTGCCAGCAGTGAAGTTGTCTACGAGCAGTACTTC. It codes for CASSEVVYEQYF.